A single sample is the source of the 22 T cell receptor beta chains below, sequenced in a study of T cell responses to AZD1222 COVID-19 vaccine. The repertoire was sequenced with immunoSEQ multiplex PCR; TCRdb's copy has only in-frame clones and lacks some. The table has fewer than 110,000 clones, about 90% seen once; the top ten hold roughly 8.9%. Sample: peripheral blood, taken 28 days after the second AZD1222 dose. The receptor source for this set is an adult who received the AZD1222 COVID-19 vaccine.

The V and J genes are TRBV6-5 and TRBJ2-7; D unclear. Per the germline V gene, CDR1 is MNHEY and CDR2 is SVGAGI. The CDR3 has 11 amino acids. The V end was cut by 2 bases, the J end by 6 bases, with 5 bases between. The CDR3 bases are TGTGCCAGCAGTTACCAGGCCGAGCAGTACTTC. It specifies CASSYQAEQYF.

This sequence joins TRBV5-1 and TRBJ1-4; the D gene is possibly TRBD1 (5 bases). V lost 2 bases to trimming and J lost 7 bases, with 12 bases between them. The germline CDR1 and CDR2 sequences are SGHRS and YFSETQ. The CDR3 totals 14 residues. CDR3 region: CASSFRVGTEKLFF. DNA for the CDR3: TGCGCCAGCAGCTTCAGGGTGGGGACTGAAAAACTGTTTTTT.

The chain carries TRBV18 and TRBJ1-2, with D possibly matching TRBD1 (5 bases). Germline CDR1 is KGHSH and CDR2 is LQKENI. Trimming stripped 2 bases from V and 4 bases from J, with 8 bases between. This CDR3 region has 13 residues. In DNA form, the CDR3 reads TGTGCCAGCTCACCAGAGGGGATCTATGGCTACACCTTC. Its translation: CASSPEGIYGYTF.

The V gene is TRBV29-1, the J gene TRBJ2-5; D may match TRBD1 or TRBD2 (6 bases each). V was cut by 4 bases and J by 6 bases, with 12 bases left in between. The CDR3 length is 12 residues. Per germline, CDR1 SQVTM and CDR2 ANQGSEA. The CDR3 bases are TGCAGCGTTGTCGGGGGCGGGCAGACCCAGTACTTC. Translated, it gives CSVVGGGQTQYF.

The V and J genes are TRBV5-8 and TRBJ2-6; a weak D match, TRBD1 (5 bases). The CDR3 loop spans 15 amino acids. With 4 bases removed from V and 1 base from J, the gap between germline ends came to 9 bases. Per the germline V gene, CDR1 is SGHTS and CDR2 is YDEGEE. The CDR3 region is CASSPDRSGANVLTF. DNA of the CDR3: TGTGCCAGCAGCCCAGACAGATCTGGGGCCAACGTCCTGACTTTC. Supplemented by reference TRBV5-8 and TRBJ2-6, the full variable domain reads EAGVTQSPTHLIKTRGQQATLRCSPISGHTSVYWYQQALGLGLQFLLWYDEGEERNRGNFPPRFSGRQFPNYSSELNVNALELEDSALYLCASSPDRSGANVLTFGAGSRLTVL.

This clone was found a few times. This chain links TRBV11-3 with TRBJ1-1; weak D call: TRBD1 (5 bases). This CDR3 contains 15 residues. CDR1 and CDR2 (germline): SGHNT, YENEEA. With 4 bases removed from V and 2 bases from J, the gap between germline ends came to 14 bases. CDR3 region: CASSYPTEKNTEAFF. In nucleotides, the CDR3 is TGTGCCAGCAGCTACCCGACAGAAAAAAACACTGAAGCTTTCTTT.

This chain connects TRBV5-1 to TRBJ1-1, with TRBD1 identical over 7 bases. The CDR3 runs 14 residues. Per the germline V gene, CDR1 is SGHRS and CDR2 is YFSETQ. The J segment lost 4 bases and the V segment lost 3 bases, leaving 6 bases of the junction unmatched. As DNA, the CDR3 is TGCGCCAGCAGCTCCCGACAGGGTAGCACTGAAGCTTTCTTT. Its protein is CASSSRQGSTEAFF.

The chain recombines TRBV7-9 with TRBJ2-7; 8 bases line up with TRBD1. This CDR3 region has 15 residues. Looked up from germline, CDR1 is SEHNR and CDR2 is FQNEAQ (reference sequence). V gave up 6 bases and J gave up 6 bases; unmatched junction bases: 13. The CDR3 loop is CASRSGQGSSGEQYF. As DNA, the CDR3 is TGTGCCAGCAGAAGCGGACAGGGATCGTCAGGCGAGCAGTACTTC.

The rearrangement uses TRBV7-6 and TRBJ1-5; D unresolved. This CDR3 contains 15 residues. Per germline, CDR1 SGHVS and CDR2 FNYEAQ. V shed 0 bases and J shed 1 base, with 7 bases lying between them. The CDR3 loop is CASSLAHTSNQPQHF. The CDR3 DNA reads TGTGCCAGCAGCTTAGCGCACACCAGCAATCAGCCCCAGCATTTT.

This clone was detected only once. The V call is TRBV21-1, the J call TRBJ1-1; TRBD1 was called by the table and not checked on the DNA. TRBV21-1 is flagged as a pseudogene. This CDR3 has 18 amino acids. For the CDR3, the DNA is TGTGCCAGCAGGAATCTCCCATCGTCGGGACACGGCCGCACTGAAGCTTTCTTT. It codes for CASRNLPSSGHGRTEAFF.

This clone has more than one count but fewer than ten. CDR3 protein: CASSLGFTEAFF. In DNA form, the CDR3 reads TGTGCCAGCAGTTTAGGTTTCACTGAAGCTTTCTTT. The rearrangement joins TRBV12-3 or TRBV12-4 to TRBJ1-1; no firm D call. V lost 1 base and J lost 4, with 4 bases in between. This CDR3 contains 12 residues.

The chain couples TRBV5-6 to TRBJ2-7; 12 bases match TRBD1. CDR3 length: 15 residues. V lost 4 bases, J lost 4 bases, and 6 bases stayed unmatched. Germline V gene data show CDR1 as SGHDT and CDR2 as YYEEEE. This CDR3 is CASSRGQGASYEQYF. The CDR3, as DNA: TGTGCCAGCAGCAGGGGACAGGGGGCTTCTTACGAGCAGTACTTC. Based on the CDR3 plus reference TRBV5-6 and TRBJ2-7, the full variable domain is DAGVTQSPTHLIKTRGQQVTLRCSPKSGHDTVSWYQQALGQGPQFIFQYYEEEERQRGNFPDRFSGHQFPNYSSELNVNALLLGDSALYLCASSRGQGASYEQYFGPGTRLTVT.

The J gene is TRBJ2-6, the V gene TRBV11-3, with 7 bases matching TRBD1. Trimming at V came to 2 bases and at J to 4 bases, leaving 5 bases not matched to a gene. Per germline, CDR1 SGHNT and CDR2 YENEEA. The CDR3 spans 16 residues. The CDR3 region is CASSLQTGSGANVLTF. The CDR3 DNA follows: TGTGCCAGCAGCTTACAGACAGGGTCGGGGGCCAACGTCCTGACTTTC.

The V and J genes are TRBV6-6 and TRBJ1-1; a weak D match, TRBD1 (5 bases). CDR1 is MNHNY, CDR2 SVGAGI, per germline (reference sequence). V gave up 6 bases and J gave up 2 bases, with 19 bases separating them. This CDR3 contains 16 residues. The DNA for the CDR3 is TGTGCCAGCAGACCCAGGACGGTCGGGGGAAACACTGAAGCTTTCTTT. Its protein product is CASRPRTVGGNTEAFF.

The V gene is TRBV30, the J gene TRBJ1-3, with D possibly being TRBD1 (6 bases). Germline CDR1 GTSNPN, CDR2 SVGIG (reference sequence). The CDR3 totals 15 residues. The V and J ends lost 1 base and 1 base respectively, with 11 bases between them. CDR3 region: CAWSATGTSGNTIYF. CDR3 coding DNA: TGTGCCTGGAGTGCCACAGGGACTTCTGGAAACACCATATATTTT. Based on the CDR3 plus reference TRBV30 and TRBJ1-3, the full variable domain is SQTIHQWPATLVQPVGSPLSLECTVEGTSNPNLYWYRQAAGRGLQLLFYSVGIGQISSEVPQNLSASRPQDRQFILSSKKLLLSDSGFYLCAWSATGTSGNTIYFGEGSWLTVV.

This chain joins TRBV11-3 and TRBJ2-7; no clear D gene. The CDR3 runs to 14 residues. Germline CDR1 reads SGHNT; CDR2 reads YENEEA. The V gene lost 1 base and the J gene lost 2 bases, with 9 bases spanning the gap. Written as DNA, the CDR3 is TGTGCCAGCAGCTTAGGCGCCGGACCCTACGAGCAGTACTTC. It is translated as CASSLGAGPYEQYF.

The genes are TRBV21-1 and TRBJ2-2; TRBD2, as called in the table, went unchecked against the DNA. TRBV21-1 is assigned pseudogene status. The CDR3 is 15 residues long. CDR3 sequence (DNA): TGTGCCAGCAGAAAAGGGGGAGGGAACACCGGGGAGCTGTTTTTT. Protein sequence: CASRKGGGNTGELFF.

This chain joins TRBV7-6 and TRBJ2-7; D uncertain. The CDR3 has 15 amino acids. Per germline, CDR1 SGHVS and CDR2 FNYEAQ. Trimming took off 5 bases at V and 0 bases at J, with 14 bases between the two ends. In DNA, the CDR3 is TGTGCCAGCAGCGCGTCCCGGGTCGACTCCTACGAGCAGTACTTC. Its translation: CASSASRVDSYEQYF.

The chain carries TRBV19 and TRBJ1-1; possibly TRBD1 for D (6 bases). There are 14 residues in the CDR3. Germline loops: CDR1 LNHDA, CDR2 SQIVND (reference sequence). Between the trimmed V and J ends, which lost 5 bases and 5 bases, there was a span of 15 bases. CDR3: CASSVLAGETEAFF. In DNA form, the CDR3 reads TGTGCCAGTAGTGTCCTTGCAGGGGAGACTGAAGCTTTCTTT. The full variable domain, rest sourced from reference TRBV19 and TRBJ1-1, is DGGITQSPKYLFRKEGQNVTLSCEQNLNHDAMYWYRQDPGQGLRLIYYSQIVNDFQKGDIAEGYSVSREKKESFPLTVTSAQKNPTAFYLCASSVLAGETEAFFGQGTRLTVV.

This clone is a singleton in its sample. V and J are TRBV12-3 or TRBV12-4 and TRBJ1-1, with D possibly matching TRBD1 (5 bases). The CDR3 totals 13 residues. Trimming shortened V by 5 bases and J by 5 bases, and 12 bases separated the two germline ends. The DNA of the CDR3 is TGTGCCAGCAGTCCGGCGGGGGAGACTGAAGCTTTCTTT. Protein sequence: CASSPAGETEAFF.

The sample holds one count of this clone. The chain joins TRBV4-2 to TRBJ1-6; D perhaps matches TRBD1 (5 bases). Germline V CDR1 and CDR2: LGHNA, YNFKEQ. Trimming cost V 1 base and J 0 bases, with 13 bases left between them. CDR3 size: 18 residues. CDR3 residues: CASSQGGGKSSYNSPLHF. The CDR3, as DNA: TGTGCCAGCAGCCAAGGGGGGGGAAAAAGCTCCTATAATTCACCCCTCCACTTT.

The chain links TRBV5-4 to TRBJ2-7; 12 bases line up with TRBD2. This CDR3 is built from 16 residues. Per the germline V gene, CDR1 is SGHNT and CDR2 is YYREEE (reference sequence). The J segment lost 2 bases and the V segment lost 0 bases, leaving 3 bases of the junction unmatched. The DNA of the CDR3 is TGTGCCAGCAGCTTGGATCGGACTAGCGGGACCTACGAGCAGTACTTC. Its protein product is CASSLDRTSGTYEQYF.